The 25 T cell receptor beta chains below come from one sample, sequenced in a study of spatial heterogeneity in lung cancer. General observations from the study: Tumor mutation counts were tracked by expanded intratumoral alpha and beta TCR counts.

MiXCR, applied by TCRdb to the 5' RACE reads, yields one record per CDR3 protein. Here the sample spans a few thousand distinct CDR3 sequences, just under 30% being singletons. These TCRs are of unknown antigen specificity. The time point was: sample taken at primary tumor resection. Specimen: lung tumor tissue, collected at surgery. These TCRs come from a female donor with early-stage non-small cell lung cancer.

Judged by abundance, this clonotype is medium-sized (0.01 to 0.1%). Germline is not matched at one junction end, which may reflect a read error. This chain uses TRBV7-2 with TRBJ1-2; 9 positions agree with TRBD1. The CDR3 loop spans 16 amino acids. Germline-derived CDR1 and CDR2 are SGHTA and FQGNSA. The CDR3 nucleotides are TGTGCCAGCACCTTACGAGCGGGACAGGGTCCTTACGGCTACACCTTC. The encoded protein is CASTLRAGQGPYGYTF.

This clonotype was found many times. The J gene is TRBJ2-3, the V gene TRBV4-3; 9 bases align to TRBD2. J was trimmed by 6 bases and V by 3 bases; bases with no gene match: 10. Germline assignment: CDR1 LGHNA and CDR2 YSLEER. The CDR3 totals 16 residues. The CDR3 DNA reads TGCGCCAGCAGCCAGGCAGGGGCGGGGGGGACTGATACGCAGTATTTT. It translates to CASSQAGAGGTDTQYF.

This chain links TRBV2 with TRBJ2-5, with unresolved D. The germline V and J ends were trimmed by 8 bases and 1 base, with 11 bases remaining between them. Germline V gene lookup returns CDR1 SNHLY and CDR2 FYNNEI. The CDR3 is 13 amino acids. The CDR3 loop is CASEDGSQETQYF. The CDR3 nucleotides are TGTGCCAGCGAAGACGGATCCCAAGAGACCCAGTACTTC. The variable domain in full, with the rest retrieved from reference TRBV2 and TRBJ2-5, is EPEVTQTPSHQVTQMGQEVILRCVPISNHLYFYWYRQILGQKVEFLVSFYNNEISEKSEIFDDQFSVERPDGSNFTLKIRSTKLEDSAMYFCASEDGSQETQYFGPGTRLLVL.

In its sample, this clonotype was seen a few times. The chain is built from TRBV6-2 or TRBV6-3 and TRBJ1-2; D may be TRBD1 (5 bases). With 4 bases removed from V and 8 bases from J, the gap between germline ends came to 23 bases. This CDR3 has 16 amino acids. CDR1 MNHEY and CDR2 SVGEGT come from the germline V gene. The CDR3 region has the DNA TGTGCCAGCAGTTCTATTTCGGACAATCGGCGGTACGGCTACACCTTC. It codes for CASSSISDNRRYGYTF.

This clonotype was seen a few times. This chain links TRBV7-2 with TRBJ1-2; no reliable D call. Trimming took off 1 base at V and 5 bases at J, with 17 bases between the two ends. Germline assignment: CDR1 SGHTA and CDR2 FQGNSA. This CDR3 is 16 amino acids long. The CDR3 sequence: CASSLGSLAGGYGYTF. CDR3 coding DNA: TGTGCCAGCAGCTTAGGTTCCCTGGCCGGCGGGTATGGCTACACCTTC.

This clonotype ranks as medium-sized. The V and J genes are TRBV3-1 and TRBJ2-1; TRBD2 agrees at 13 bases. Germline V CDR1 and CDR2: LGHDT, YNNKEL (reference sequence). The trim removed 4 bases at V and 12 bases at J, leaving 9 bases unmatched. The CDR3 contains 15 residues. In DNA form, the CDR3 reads TGTGCCAGCAGCCCGACTAGCGGGGGGCGGTACTTGCAGTTCTTC. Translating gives CASSPTSGGRYLQFF.

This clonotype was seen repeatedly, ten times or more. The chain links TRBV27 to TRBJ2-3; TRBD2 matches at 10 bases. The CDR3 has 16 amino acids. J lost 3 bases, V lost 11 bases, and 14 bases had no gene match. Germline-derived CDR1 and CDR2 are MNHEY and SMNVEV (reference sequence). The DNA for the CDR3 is TGTGCCGTAGCCGAGTTTAGCGGGGGGATGACAGATACGCAGTATTTT. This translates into CAVAEFSGGMTDTQYF.

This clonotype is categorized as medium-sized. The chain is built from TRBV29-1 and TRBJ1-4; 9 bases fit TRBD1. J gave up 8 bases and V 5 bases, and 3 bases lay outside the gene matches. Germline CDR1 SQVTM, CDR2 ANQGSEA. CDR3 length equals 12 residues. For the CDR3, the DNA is TGCAGCGTTTCCGGGACAGGGGAAAAACTGTTTTTT. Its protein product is CSVSGTGEKLFF.

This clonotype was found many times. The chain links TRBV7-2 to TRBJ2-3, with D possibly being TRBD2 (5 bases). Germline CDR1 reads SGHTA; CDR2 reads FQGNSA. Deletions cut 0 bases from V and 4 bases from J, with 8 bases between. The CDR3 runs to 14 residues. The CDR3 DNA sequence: TGTGCCAGCAGCTTAGCATCTAGCTCAGATACGCAGTATTTT. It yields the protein CASSLASSSDTQYF.

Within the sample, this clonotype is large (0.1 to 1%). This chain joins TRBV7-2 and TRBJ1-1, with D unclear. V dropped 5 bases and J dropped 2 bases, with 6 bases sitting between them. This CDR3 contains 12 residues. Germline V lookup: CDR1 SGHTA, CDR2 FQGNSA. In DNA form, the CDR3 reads TGTGCCAGCAGCGTACAAAACACTGAAGCTTTCTTT. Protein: CASSVQNTEAFF.

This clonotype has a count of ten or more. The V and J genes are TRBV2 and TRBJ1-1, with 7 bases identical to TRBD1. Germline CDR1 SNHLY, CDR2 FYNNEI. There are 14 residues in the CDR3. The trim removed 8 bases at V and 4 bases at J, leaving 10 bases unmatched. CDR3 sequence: CASGSQGVATEAFF. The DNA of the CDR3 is TGTGCCAGCGGCTCTCAGGGGGTGGCCACTGAAGCTTTCTTT.

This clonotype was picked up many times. Here the CDR3 DNA reads TGTGCCAGCAGCTTCGGGGGGACGAACACCGGGGAGCTGTTTTTT. It codes for CASSFGGTNTGELFF. The V gene is TRBV11-3, the J gene TRBJ2-2; TRBD2 matches 7 bases. J gave up 0 bases and V 3 bases, and 1 base lay outside the gene matches. This CDR3 is built from 15 residues. Germline CDR1 SGHNT, CDR2 YENEEA.

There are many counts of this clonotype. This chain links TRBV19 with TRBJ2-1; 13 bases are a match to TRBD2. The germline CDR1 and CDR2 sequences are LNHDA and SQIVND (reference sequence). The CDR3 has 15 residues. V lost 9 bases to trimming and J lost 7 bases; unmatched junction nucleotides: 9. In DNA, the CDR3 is TGTGCCAGACACCCGGGACTAGCGGGGTGGAATGAGCAGTTCTTC. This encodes CARHPGLAGWNEQFF.

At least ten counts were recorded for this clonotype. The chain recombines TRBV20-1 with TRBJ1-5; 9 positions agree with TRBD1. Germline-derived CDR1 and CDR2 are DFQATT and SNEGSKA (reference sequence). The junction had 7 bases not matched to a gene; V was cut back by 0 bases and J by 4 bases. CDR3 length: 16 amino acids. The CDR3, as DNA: TGCAGTGCTAGAGATCCCGGACAGGGGTTAAATCAGCCCCAGCATTTT. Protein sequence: CSARDPGQGLNQPQHF.

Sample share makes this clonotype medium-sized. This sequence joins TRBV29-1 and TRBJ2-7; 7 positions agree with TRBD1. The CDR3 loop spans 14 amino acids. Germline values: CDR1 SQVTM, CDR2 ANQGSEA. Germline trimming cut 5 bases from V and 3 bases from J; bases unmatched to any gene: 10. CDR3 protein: CSVPTVTGSYEQYF. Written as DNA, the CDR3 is TGCAGCGTTCCCACCGTGACAGGGAGCTACGAGCAGTACTTC.

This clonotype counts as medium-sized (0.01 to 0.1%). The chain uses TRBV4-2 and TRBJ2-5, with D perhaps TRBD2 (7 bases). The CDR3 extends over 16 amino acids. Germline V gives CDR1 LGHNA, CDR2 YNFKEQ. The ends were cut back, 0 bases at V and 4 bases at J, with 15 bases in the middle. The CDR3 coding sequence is TGTGCCAGCAGCCAAGAATCCGGGGGGCCAGGAGAGACCCAGTACTTC. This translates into CASSQESGGPGETQYF.

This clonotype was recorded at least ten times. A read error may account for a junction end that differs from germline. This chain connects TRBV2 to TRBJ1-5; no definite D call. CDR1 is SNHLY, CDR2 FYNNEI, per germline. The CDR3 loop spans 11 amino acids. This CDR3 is CASSEAQSRNF. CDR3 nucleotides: TGTGCCAGCAGTGAAGCGCAATCCAGGAATTTT.

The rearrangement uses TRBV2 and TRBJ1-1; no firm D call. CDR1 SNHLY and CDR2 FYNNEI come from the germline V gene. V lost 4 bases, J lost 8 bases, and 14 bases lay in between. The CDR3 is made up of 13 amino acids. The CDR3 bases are TGTGCCAGCAGTGGCGCCGGGAGACCAGAAGCTTTCTTT. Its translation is CASSGAGRPEAFF.

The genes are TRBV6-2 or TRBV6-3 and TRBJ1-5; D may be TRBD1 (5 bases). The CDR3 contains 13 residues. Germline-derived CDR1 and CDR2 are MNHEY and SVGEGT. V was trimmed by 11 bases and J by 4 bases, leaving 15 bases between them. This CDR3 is CASGAAANQPQHF. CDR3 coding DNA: TGTGCCTCTGGGGCAGCCGCGAATCAGCCCCAGCATTTT.

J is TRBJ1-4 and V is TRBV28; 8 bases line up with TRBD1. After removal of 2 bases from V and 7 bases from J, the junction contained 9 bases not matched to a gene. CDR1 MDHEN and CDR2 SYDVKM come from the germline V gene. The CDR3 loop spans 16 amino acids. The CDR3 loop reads CASSLPLTGGGEKLFF. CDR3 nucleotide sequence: TGTGCCAGCAGTTTACCCCTCACAGGGGGGGGTGAAAAACTGTTTTTT.

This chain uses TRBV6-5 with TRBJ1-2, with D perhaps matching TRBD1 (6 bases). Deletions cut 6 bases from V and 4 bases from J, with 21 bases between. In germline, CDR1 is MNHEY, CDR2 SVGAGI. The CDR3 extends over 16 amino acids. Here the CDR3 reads CASSRNRAGRSYGYTF. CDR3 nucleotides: TGTGCCAGCAGCCGAAACAGGGCCGGTAGGAGCTATGGCTACACCTTC.

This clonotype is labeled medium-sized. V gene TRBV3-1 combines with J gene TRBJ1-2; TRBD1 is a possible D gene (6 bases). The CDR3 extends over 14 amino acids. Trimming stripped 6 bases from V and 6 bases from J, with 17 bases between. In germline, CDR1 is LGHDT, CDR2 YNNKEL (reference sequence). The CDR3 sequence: CASSPRGDEDGYTF. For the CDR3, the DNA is TGTGCCAGCAGTCCCAGGGGAGATGAGGATGGCTACACCTTC.

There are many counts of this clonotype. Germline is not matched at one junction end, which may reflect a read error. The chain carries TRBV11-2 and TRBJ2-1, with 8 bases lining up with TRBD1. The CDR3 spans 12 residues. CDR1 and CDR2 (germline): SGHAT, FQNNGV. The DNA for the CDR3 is TGTGCCAGCAGCTCCGACAGGGGCCCTCTTATTTTC. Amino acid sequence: CASSSDRGPLIF.

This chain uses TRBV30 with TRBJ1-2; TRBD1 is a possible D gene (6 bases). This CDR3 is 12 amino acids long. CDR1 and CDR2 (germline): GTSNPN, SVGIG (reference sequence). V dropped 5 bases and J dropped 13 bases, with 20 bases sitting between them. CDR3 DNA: TGTGCCTGGTTAGGACAGAGTTTGTCGGCCACCTTC. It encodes CAWLGQSLSATF.

CDR3 loop: CSVRTGSQETQYF. Written as DNA, the CDR3 is TGCAGCGTTCGAACGGGCAGCCAAGAGACCCAGTACTTC. The chain uses TRBV29-1 and TRBJ2-5; unclear D gene. V shed 5 bases and J shed 1 base, with 11 bases lying between them. The CDR3 is made up of 13 amino acids. The germline V gene encodes CDR1 SQVTM and CDR2 ANQGSEA.